What follows is one TCR beta chain and its context. V dropped 0 bases and J dropped 4 bases, with 4 bases sitting between them. Germline CDR1 reads SGHAT; CDR2 reads FQNNGV. The CDR3 is 14 residues long. This sample is part of a study of cytomegalovirus exposure and HLA in healthy donors. At the level of the study: Unique TCR beta sequences numbering about 100 million came from around 180 million T cells in an earlier analysis.

Amplification used 60 Vbeta primers and 13 Jbeta primers. Method: immunoSEQ multiplex PCR; TCRdb's copy keeps in-frame clones and lacks some. The data contain roughly 100,000 clones, roughly 9.1% of them singletons. Sequenced: PBMCs. This chain links TRBV11-2 with TRBJ1-6; D unclear. The source is a middle-aged man in good health and CMV-seropositive. The CDR3 spells CASSLDGYNSPLHF. CDR3 DNA sequence: TGTGCCAGCAGCTTAGACGGGTATAATTCACCCCTCCACTTT.